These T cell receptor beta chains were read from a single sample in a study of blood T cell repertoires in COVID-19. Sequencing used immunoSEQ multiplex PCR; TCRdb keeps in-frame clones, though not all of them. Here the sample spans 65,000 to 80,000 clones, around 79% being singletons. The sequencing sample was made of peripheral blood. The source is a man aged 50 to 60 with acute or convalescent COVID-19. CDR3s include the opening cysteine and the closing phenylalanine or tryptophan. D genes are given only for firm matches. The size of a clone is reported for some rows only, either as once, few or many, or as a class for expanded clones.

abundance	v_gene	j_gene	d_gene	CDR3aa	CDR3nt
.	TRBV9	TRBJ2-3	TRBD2	CASSGGLAGGDGTQYF	TGTGCCAGCAGCGGTGGACTAGCGGGAGGAGATGGTACGCAGTATTTT
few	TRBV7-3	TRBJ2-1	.	CASSISSYNEQFF	TGTGCCAGCAGTATTAGCTCCTACAATGAGCAGTTCTTC
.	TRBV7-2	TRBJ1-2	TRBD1	CASSFGTGTYGYTF	TGTGCCAGCAGCTTCGGGACAGGGACCTATGGCTACACCTTC
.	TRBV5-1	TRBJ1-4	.	CASSFDRGADEKLFF	TGCGCCAGCAGCTTTGACCGGGGGGCCGACGAAAAACTGTTTTTT
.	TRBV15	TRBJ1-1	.	CATSREEPGRGTEAFF	TGTGCCACCAGCAGAGAAGAACCAGGTCGGGGTACTGAAGCTTTCTTT
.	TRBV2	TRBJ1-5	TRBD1	CASSRLQGPGPQHF	TGTGCCAGCAGCCGGTTACAGGGGCCGGGGCCCCAGCATTTT
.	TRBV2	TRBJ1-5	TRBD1	CASTQGVRGNQPQHF	TGTGCCAGCACCCAGGGGGTTAGGGGCAATCAGCCCCAGCATTTT
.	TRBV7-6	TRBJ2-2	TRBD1	CASSLVRGTGEYTGELFF	TGTGCCAGCAGCTTAGTTAGAGGGACAGGCGAGTACACCGGGGAGCTGTTTTTT
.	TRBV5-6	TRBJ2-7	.	CASSLLSGFEQYF	TGTGCCAGCAGCTTGCTATCAGGCTTCGAGCAGTACTTC
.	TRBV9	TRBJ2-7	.	CASSEGGGEYEQYF	TGTGCCAGCAGCGAAGGAGGGGGCGAGTACGAGCAGTACTTC
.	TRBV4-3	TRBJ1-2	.	CASSQASWDKYGYTF	TGCGCCAGCAGCCAAGCGTCTTGGGACAAGTATGGCTACACCTTC
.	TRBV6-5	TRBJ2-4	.	CASRDPYSAKNIQYF	TGTGCCAGCAGAGATCCATACAGCGCCAAAAACATTCAGTACTTC
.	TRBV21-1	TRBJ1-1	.	CASSKGGYTEAFF	TGTGCCAGCAGCAAAGGGGGCTACACTGAAGCTTTCTTT
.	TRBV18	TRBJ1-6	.	CASSELYNSPLHF	TGTGCCAGCTCAGAACTCTATAATTCACCCCTCCACTTT
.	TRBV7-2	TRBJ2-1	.	CASRKGNADEQFF	TGTGCCAGCAGAAAGGGGAACGCAGACGAGCAGTTCTTC
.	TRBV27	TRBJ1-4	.	CASSLSPGGANEKLFF	TGTGCCAGCAGTTTATCCCCCGGGGGTGCTAATGAAAAACTGTTTTTT
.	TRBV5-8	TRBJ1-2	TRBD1	CASSEDRGNYGYTF	TGTGCCAGCAGCGAGGACAGGGGAAACTATGGCTACACCTTC
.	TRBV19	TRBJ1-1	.	CASTRYTEAFF	TGTGCCAGTACCCGGTACACTGAAGCTTTCTTT
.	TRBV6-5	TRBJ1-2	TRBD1	CASSSDRGRGYGYTF	TGTGCCAGCAGTTCGGACAGGGGGCGCGGCTATGGCTACACCTTC
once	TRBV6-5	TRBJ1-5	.	CASKTGEYSNQPQHF	TGTGCCAGCAAAACAGGCGAGTATAGCAATCAGCCCCAGCATTTT
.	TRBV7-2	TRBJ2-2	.	CASSRNTGELFF	TGTGCCAGCAGCCGGAACACCGGGGAGCTGTTTTTT
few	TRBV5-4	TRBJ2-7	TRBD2	CASSLEASGGHEQYF	TGTGCCAGCAGTCTGGAGGCTAGCGGGGGCCACGAGCAGTACTTC
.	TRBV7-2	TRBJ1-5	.	CASSAQANQPQHF	TGTGCCAGCAGCGCACAGGCAAATCAGCCCCAGCATTTT
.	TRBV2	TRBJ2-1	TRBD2	CASSEGGGAYNEQFF	TGTGCCAGCAGTGAAGGCGGGGGGGCCTACAATGAGCAGTTCTTC
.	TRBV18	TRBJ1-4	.	CASSPNGAGNEKLFF	TGTGCCAGCTCACCAAACGGTGCTGGTAATGAAAAACTGTTTTTT
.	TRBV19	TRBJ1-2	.	CASSPGGVGGGYTF	TGTGCCAGTAGTCCCGGGGGGGTAGGTGGCGGCTACACCTTC
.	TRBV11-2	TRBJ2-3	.	CASSLLGQDTQYF	TGTGCCAGCAGCTTGCTAGGTCAAGATACGCAGTATTTT